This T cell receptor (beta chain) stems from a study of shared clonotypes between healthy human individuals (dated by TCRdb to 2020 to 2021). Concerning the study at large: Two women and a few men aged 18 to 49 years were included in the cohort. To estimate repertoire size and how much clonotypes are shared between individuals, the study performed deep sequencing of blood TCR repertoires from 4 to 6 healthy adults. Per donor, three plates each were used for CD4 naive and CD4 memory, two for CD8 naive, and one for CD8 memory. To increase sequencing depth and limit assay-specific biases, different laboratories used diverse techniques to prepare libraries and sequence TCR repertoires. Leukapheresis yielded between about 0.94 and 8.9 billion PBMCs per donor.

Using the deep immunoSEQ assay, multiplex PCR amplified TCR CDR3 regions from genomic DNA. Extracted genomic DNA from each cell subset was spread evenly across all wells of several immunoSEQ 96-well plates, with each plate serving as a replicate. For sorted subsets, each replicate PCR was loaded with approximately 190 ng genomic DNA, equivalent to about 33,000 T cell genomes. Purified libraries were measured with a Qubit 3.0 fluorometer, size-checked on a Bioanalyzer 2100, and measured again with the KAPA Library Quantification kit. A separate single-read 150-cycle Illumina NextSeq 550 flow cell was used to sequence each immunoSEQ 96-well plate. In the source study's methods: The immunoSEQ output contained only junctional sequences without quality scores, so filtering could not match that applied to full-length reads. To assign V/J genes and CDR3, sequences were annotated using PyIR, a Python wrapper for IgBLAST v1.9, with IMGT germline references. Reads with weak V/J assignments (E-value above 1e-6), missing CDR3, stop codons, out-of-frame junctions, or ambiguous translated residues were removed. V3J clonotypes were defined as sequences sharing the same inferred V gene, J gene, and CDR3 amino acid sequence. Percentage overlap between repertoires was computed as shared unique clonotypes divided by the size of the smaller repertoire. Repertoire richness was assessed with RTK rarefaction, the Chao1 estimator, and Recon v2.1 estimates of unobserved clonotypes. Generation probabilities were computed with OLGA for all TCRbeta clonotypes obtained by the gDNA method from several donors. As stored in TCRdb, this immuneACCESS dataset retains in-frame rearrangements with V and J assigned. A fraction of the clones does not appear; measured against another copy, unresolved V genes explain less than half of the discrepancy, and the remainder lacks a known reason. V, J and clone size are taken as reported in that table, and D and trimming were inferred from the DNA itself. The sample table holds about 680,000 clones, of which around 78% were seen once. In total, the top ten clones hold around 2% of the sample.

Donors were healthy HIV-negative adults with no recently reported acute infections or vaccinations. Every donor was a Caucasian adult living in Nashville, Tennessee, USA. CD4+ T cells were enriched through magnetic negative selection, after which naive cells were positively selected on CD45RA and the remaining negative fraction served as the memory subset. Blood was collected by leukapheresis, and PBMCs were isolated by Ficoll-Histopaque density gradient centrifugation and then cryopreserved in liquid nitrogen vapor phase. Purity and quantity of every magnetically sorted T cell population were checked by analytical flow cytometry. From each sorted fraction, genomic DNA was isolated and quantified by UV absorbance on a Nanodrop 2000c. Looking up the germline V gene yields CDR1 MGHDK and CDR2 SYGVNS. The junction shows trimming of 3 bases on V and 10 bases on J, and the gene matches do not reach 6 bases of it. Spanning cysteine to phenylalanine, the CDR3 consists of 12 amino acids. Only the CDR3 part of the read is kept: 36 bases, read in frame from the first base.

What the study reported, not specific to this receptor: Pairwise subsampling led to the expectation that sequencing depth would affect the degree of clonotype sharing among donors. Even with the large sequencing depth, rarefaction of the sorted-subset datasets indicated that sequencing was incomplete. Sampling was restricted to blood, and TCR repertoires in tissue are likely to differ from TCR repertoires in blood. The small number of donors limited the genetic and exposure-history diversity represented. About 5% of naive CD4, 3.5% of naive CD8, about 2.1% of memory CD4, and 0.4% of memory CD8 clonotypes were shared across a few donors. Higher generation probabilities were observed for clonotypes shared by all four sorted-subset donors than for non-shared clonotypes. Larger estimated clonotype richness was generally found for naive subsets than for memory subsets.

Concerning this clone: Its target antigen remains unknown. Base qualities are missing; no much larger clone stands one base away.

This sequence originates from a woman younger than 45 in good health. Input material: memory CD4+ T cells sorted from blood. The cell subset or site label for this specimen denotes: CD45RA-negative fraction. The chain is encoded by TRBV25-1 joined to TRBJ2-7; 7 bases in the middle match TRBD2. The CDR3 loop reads CASSERENKQYF. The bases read TGTGCCAGCAGTGAGCGGGAGAATAAACAGTACTTC.